This record concerns one T cell receptor beta chain sequence. This entry comes from a study of blood T cell repertoires in COVID-19. Study-wide background: From the United States, Italy and Spain came samples of acute and convalescent COVID-19. PBMCs, B-cell-depleted T cells, or T cells were the source of the cDNA or gDNA that made up the material.

Trimming removed 0 bases at V and 3 bases at J, with 5 bases between. Germline V gene data show CDR1 as WNHNN and CDR2 as SYGVQD (reference sequence). CDR3 length equals 13 residues. In the original workflow: Nucleated cell number was recorded as an estimate derived from reference gene primer amplification. TCRdb's table, derived via immunoSEQ multiplex PCR, lists solely in-frame clones and lacks some. From that table come the V and J calls and clone size; the DNA was used to work out D and trimming. The sample consists of over 100,000 clones, over 60% of them appearing once. This chain uses TRBV10-1 with TRBJ1-2; no reliable D call. What was sequenced was peripheral blood. The source is a woman older than 75 with acute or convalescent COVID-19. The CDR3 loop reads CASSESAYYGYTF. The DNA of the CDR3 is TGCGCCAGCAGTGAGTCGGCCTACTATGGCTACACCTTC.